This T cell receptor beta chain was obtained from a study of vaccination and CD4 T cells after COVID-19. The treatment denotes: roughly 10-day PBMC culture with coronavirus spike peptide pools or control peptides (ViraFEST assay). One should note that the unexposed donor's CD4+ T cells were collected before the COVID-19 pandemic (2011-2018). Concerning this clonotype: What it binds is not known.

Sequenced with the Oncomine TCR Beta short-read assay was DNA taken from cultured CD4+ T cells. TCRdb re-analysed the PCR reads in MiXCR, keeping a single row per CDR3 protein. The table has about 5,700 distinct CDR3 sequences, roughly a quarter seen once. CDR3 length: 15 residues. Trimming cost V 2 bases and J 5 bases, with 13 bases left between them. The germline V gene encodes CDR1 MNHEY and CDR2 SMNVEV (reference sequence). The V gene is TRBV27, the J gene TRBJ1-5; no clear D. The TCR sequence derives from a human donor in good health. The specimen sequenced was CD4+ T cells from blood, cultured in vitro. The CDR3 sequence: CASSLIQHPDQPQHF. The CDR3 nucleotides are TGTGCCAGCAGTTTAATACAGCACCCCGATCAGCCCCAGCATTTT.